The 9 T cell receptor beta chains below were found in one sample sequenced in a study of T cells expressing NK-cell markers. Using the 5' RACE reads, TCRdb records one entry per CDR3 protein without DNA. The table lists a few hundred thousand distinct CDR3 sequences, with over 4% in the top ten. Material: blood T cells: a sorted CD56 or NKG2C T cell subset, CD4+ or CD8+ T cells, or bulk PBMC T cells (not recorded which). The receptors were sampled from a man aged 18 to 69 in good health.

The chain uses TRBV6-1 and TRBJ1-5; the D gene TCRdb calls, TRBD1, cannot be checked with no DNA. Germline CDR1 MNHNS, CDR2 SASEGT. This CDR3 is 14 amino acids long. CDR3 sequence: CASRRDSSNQPQHF.

The gene calls are TRBV15 and TRBJ2-7; TCRdb's D call of TRBD1 is untestable without DNA. This CDR3 has 17 residues. Germline assignment: CDR1 LNHNV and CDR2 YYDKDF (reference sequence). The CDR3 loop is CATSRGTGTGNLNEQYF.

This chain links TRBV18 with TRBJ1-2; as DNA is missing, the TRBD1 call by TCRdb cannot be tested. This CDR3 contains 15 residues. Germline V CDR1 and CDR2: KGHSH, LQKENI. The CDR3: CASSPVQGQVYGYTF.

V and J are TRBV6-1 and TRBJ2-5; TCRdb selects TRBD2, and the lack of DNA leaves this call unchecked. The germline V gene has CDR1 MNHNS and CDR2 SASEGT. The CDR3 runs 17 residues. The CDR3: CASSRTSGAPFQETQYF.

The chain uses TRBV7-7 and TRBJ2-4. CDR1 is SSHAT and CDR2 is FNYEAQ in the germline V gene (reference sequence). The CDR3 spans 16 residues. This CDR3 reads CASSLGVKLAKNIQYF.

V is TRBV6-1 and J is TRBJ2-3; the D call of TRBD2 rests on TCRdb alone, since no DNA is present to check it. The CDR3 has 15 residues. CDR1 MNHNS and CDR2 SASEGT come from the germline V gene. CDR3 protein: CASNNEARSTDTQYF.

The CDR3 protein is CSARASRRYNEQFF. This chain joins TRBV20-1 and TRBJ2-1. The CDR3 has 14 residues. Germline-derived CDR1 and CDR2 are DFQATT and SNEGSKA (reference sequence).

The CDR3: CSVEEGVMAGGPYNEQFF. This chain connects TRBV29-1 to TRBJ2-1; TCRdb's D gene call, TRBD2, goes unchecked for lack of DNA. Germline V gene data show CDR1 as SQVTM and CDR2 as ANQGSEA. The CDR3 sequence is 18 residues long.

The J gene is TRBJ1-5, the V gene TRBV7-6. The CDR3 contains 14 residues. Germline V lookup: CDR1 SGHVS, CDR2 FNYEAQ. CDR3 region: CASSLKGEAQPQHF. Full variable domain (rest looked up from reference TRBV7-6 and TRBJ1-5): GAGVSQSPRYKVTKRGQDVALRCDPISGHVSLYWYRQALGQGPEFLTYFNYEAQQDKSGLPNDRFSAERPEGSISTLTIQRTEQRDSAMYRCASSLKGEAQPQHFGDGTRLSIL.